Listed here is a single T cell receptor beta chain. Its specificity is unknown. These data belong to a study of T cell responses to AZD1222 COVID-19 vaccine. Generated by immunoSEQ multiplex PCR, the TCRdb table keeps only in-frame clones and is missing some. The profile covers some 120,000 clones, with 86% appearing a single time and around 2.9% taken by the ten largest. CDR3 length equals 12 residues. The ends were cut back, 2 bases at V and 9 bases at J, with 10 bases in the middle. Looked up from germline, CDR1 is SGHTA and CDR2 is FQGNSA. Regarding the study as a whole: Two doses of AZD1222 preceded a rise in Spike-specific TCR breadth and depth. Just six people given AZD1222 tested seropositive at baseline.

The chain recombines TRBV7-2 with TRBJ1-2; D unclear. The sequence came from an adult who received the AZD1222 COVID-19 vaccine. The sample here was peripheral blood, taken 28 days after the second AZD1222 dose. In DNA, the CDR3 is TGTGCCAGCAGCTTACCGCCAGAGCGCTACACCTTC. Protein: CASSLPPERYTF. Complete variable domain (other parts from reference TRBV7-2 and TRBJ1-2): GAGVSQSPSNKVTEKGKDVELRCDPISGHTALYWYRQSLGQGLEFLIYFQGNSAPDKSGLPSDRFSAERTGGSVSTLTIQRTQQEDSAVYLCASSLPPERYTFGSGTRLTVV.